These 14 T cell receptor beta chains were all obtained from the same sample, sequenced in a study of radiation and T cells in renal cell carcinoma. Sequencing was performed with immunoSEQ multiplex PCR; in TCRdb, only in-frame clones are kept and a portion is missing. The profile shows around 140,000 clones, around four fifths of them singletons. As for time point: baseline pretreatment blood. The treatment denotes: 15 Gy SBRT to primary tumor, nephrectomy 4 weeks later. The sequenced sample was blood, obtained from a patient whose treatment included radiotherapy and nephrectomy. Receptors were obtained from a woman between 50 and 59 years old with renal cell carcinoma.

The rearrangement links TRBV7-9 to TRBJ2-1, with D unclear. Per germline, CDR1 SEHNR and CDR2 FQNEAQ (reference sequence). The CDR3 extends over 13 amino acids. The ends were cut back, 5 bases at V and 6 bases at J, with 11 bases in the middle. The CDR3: CASSPPVGNEQFF. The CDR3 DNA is TGTGCCAGCAGCCCCCCCGTGGGCAATGAGCAGTTCTTC.

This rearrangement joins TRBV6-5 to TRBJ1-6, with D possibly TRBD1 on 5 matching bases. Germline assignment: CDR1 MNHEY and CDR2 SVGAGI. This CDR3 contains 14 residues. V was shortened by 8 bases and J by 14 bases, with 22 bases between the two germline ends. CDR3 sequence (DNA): TGTGCCAGCCTGGGGCCCCATGGGTGGTGGACCCTCCACTTT. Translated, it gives CASLGPHGWWTLHF.

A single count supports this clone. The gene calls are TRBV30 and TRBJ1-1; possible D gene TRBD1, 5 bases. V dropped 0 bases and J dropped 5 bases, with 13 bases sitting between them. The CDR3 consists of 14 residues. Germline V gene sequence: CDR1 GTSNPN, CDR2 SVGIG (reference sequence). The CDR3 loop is CAWSVPPGRTEAFF. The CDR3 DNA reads TGTGCCTGGAGTGTACCCCCGGGGCGGACTGAAGCTTTCTTT.

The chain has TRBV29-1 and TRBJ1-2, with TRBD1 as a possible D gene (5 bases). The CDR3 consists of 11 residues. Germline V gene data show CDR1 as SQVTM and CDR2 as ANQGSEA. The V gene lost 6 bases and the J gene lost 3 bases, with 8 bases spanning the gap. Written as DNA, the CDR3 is TGCAGCGTGTTAGGGGACTATGGCTACACCTTC. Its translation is CSVLGDYGYTF. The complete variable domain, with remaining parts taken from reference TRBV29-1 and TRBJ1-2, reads SAVISQKPSRDICQRGTSLTIQCQVDSQVTMMFWYRQQPGQSLTLIATANQGSEATYESGFVIDKFPISRPNLTFSTLTVSNMSPEDSSIYLCSVLGDYGYTFGSGTRLTVV.

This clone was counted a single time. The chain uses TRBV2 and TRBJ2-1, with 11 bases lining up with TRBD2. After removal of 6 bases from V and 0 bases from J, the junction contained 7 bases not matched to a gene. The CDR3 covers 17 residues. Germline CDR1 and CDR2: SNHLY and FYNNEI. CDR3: CASSNSGRAISYNEQFF. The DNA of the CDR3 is TGTGCCAGCAGCAATAGCGGGAGGGCTATCTCCTACAATGAGCAGTTCTTC.

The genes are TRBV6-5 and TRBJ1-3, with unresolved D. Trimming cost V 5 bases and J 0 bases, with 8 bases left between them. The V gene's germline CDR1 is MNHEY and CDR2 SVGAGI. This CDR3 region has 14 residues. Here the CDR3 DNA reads TGTGCCAGCAGTCCCCCAAGCTCTGGAAACACCATATATTTT. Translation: CASSPPSSGNTIYF.

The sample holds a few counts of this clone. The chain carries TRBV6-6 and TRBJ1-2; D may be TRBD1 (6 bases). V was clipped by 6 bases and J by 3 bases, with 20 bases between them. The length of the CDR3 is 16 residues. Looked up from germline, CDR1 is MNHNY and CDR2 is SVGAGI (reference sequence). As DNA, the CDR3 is TGTGCCAGCAGCCTACGTCCGGGACAAAGGGACTATGGCTACACCTTC. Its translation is CASSLRPGQRDYGYTF.

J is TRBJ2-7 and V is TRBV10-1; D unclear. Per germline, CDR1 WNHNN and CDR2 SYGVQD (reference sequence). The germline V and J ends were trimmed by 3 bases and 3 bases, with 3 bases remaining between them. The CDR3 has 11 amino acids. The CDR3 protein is CASSDSYEQYF. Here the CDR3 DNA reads TGCGCCAGCAGTGACAGCTACGAGCAGTACTTC.

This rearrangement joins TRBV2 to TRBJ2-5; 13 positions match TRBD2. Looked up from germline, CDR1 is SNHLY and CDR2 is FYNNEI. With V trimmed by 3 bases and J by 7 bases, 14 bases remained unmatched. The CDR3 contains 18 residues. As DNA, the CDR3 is TGTGCCAGCAGTGAGACGGGCGGACTAGCGGGAGATTTTGGGACCCAGTACTTC. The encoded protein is CASSETGGLAGDFGTQYF.

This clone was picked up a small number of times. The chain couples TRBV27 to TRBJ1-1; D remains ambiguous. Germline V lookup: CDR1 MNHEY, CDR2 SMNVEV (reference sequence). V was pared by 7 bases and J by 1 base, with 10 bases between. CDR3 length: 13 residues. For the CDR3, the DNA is TGTGCCAGCACCTCAAGAGAGAACACTGAAGCTTTCTTT. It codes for CASTSRENTEAFF.

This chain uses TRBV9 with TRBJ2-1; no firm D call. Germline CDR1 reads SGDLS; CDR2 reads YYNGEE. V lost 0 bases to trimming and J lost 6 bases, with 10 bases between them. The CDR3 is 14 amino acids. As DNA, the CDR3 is TGTGCCAGCAGCGTAGAGCCGTGGAGCAATGAGCAGTTCTTC. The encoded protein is CASSVEPWSNEQFF.

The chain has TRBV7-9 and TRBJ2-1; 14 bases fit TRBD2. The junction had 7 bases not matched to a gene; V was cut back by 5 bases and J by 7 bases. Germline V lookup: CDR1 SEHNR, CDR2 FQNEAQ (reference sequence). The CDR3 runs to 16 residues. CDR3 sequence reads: CASSPWTSGGSNEQFF. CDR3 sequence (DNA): TGTGCCAGCAGCCCGTGGACTAGCGGGGGGAGTAATGAGCAGTTCTTC.

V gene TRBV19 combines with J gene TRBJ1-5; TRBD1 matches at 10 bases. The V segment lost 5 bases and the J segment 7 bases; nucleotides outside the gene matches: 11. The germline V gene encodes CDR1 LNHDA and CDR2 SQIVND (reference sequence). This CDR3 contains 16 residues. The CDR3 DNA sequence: TGTGCCAGTAGTCCACGGACAGGGGGAGTTCACCAGCCCCAGCATTTT. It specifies CASSPRTGGVHQPQHF.

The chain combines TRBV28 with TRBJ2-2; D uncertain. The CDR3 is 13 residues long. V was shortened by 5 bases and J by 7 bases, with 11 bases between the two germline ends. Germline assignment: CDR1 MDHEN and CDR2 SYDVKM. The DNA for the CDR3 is TGTGCCAGCAGTCCGACGTCGTTCGGGGAGCTGTTTTTT. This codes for CASSPTSFGELFF.